This is a list of T cell receptor beta chains from one sample in a study of Graves' ophthalmopathy and Graves' hyperthyroidism. MiXCR, applied by TCRdb to the multiplex PCR reads, yields one record per CDR3 protein. In the table there are fewer than 600,000 distinct CDR3 sequences, approximately 14% of which are singletons. Sequenced material: blood. Source of these receptors: a woman aged 30 to 39 with Graves' ophthalmopathy. Both conserved end residues are part of each CDR3. A D gene is named only where the DNA matches it firmly. A row's size may be missing; if present it is once, few, many or a size class.

abundance: -
v_gene: TRBV4-1
d_gene: TRBD1
j_gene: TRBJ2-7
CDR3nt: TGCGCCAGCAGCCGCCGGACAGGGCGGGCCTACGAGCAGTACTTC
CDR3aa: CASSRRTGRAYEQYF

abundance: few
v_gene: TRBV9
d_gene: TRBD1
j_gene: TRBJ2-7
CDR3nt: TGTGCCAGCAGCGTAGGGACAGGAGGTTCCTACGAGCAGTACTTC
CDR3aa: CASSVGTGGSYEQYF

abundance: few
v_gene: TRBV5-1
d_gene: -
j_gene: TRBJ1-3
CDR3nt: TGCGCCAGCAGCTTGCAGACAGACGGAAACACCATATATTTT
CDR3aa: CASSLQTDGNTIYF

abundance: many
v_gene: TRBV24-1
d_gene: TRBD1
j_gene: TRBJ2-1
CDR3nt: TGTGCCACCAGTGATTGGGGACAGGGGATCGATGAGCAGTTCTTC
CDR3aa: CATSDWGQGIDEQFF

abundance: many
v_gene: TRBV28
d_gene: -
j_gene: TRBJ2-7
CDR3nt: TGTGCCAGCAGTTGGGGAGAGAGACAGGATGGCTACGAGCAGTACTTC
CDR3aa: CASSWGERQDGYEQYF

abundance: many
v_gene: TRBV20-1
d_gene: -
j_gene: TRBJ1-1
CDR3nt: TGCAGTGCTGAAGGCACCCCAAGTCGAGGGGCTACTGAAGCTTTCTTT
CDR3aa: CSAEGTPSRGATEAFF

abundance: -
v_gene: TRBV12-3/TRBV12-4
d_gene: TRBD2
j_gene: TRBJ2-3
CDR3nt: TGTGCCAGCAGTTTCAGGGCTAGCGGAGCTAGCTCAGATTCGCAGTATTTT
CDR3aa: CASSFRASGASSDSQYF

abundance: many
v_gene: TRBV5-1
d_gene: -
j_gene: TRBJ2-5
CDR3nt: TGCGCCAGCAGCTTGGACGGGAGACCCCAAGAGACCCAGTACTTC
CDR3aa: CASSLDGRPQETQYF

abundance: few
v_gene: TRBV6-5
d_gene: -
j_gene: TRBJ2-6
CDR3nt: TGTGCCAGCAGTTCTCAGGACTCTGGGGCCAACGTCCTGACTTTC
CDR3aa: CASSSQDSGANVLTF

abundance: many
v_gene: TRBV12-3/TRBV12-4
d_gene: -
j_gene: TRBJ1-3
CDR3nt: TGTGCCAGCAGTGACGGACTCGAAGGAAACACCATATATTTT
CDR3aa: CASSDGLEGNTIYF

abundance: many
v_gene: TRBV5-6
d_gene: -
j_gene: TRBJ1-2
CDR3nt: TGTGCCAGCAGCTTCAGGCAGGGGAGAAATGGCTACACCTTC
CDR3aa: CASSFRQGRNGYTF

abundance: once
v_gene: TRBV6-4
d_gene: TRBD1
j_gene: TRBJ1-1
CDR3nt: TGTGCCAGCAGTGACTCTGGCAGGGGGCGAATGAACACTGAAGCTTTCTTT
CDR3aa: CASSDSGRGRMNTEAFF

abundance: few
v_gene: TRBV18
d_gene: TRBD1
j_gene: TRBJ2-1
CDR3nt: TGTGCCAGCTCACCGGGACAGCTAGCCAATGAGCAGTTCTTC
CDR3aa: CASSPGQLANEQFF

abundance: many
v_gene: TRBV2
d_gene: -
j_gene: TRBJ2-7
CDR3nt: TGTGCCAGCAGATGGACTCAAAACAGCTACGAGCAGTACTTC
CDR3aa: CASRWTQNSYEQYF

abundance: -
v_gene: TRBV12-3/TRBV12-4
d_gene: -
j_gene: TRBJ1-5
CDR3nt: TGTGCCAGCAGTTTAGATGGTTCCGTCGCGCCCCAGCATTTT
CDR3aa: CASSLDGSVAPQHF

abundance: many
v_gene: TRBV5-6
d_gene: -
j_gene: TRBJ2-5
CDR3nt: TGTGCCAGCAGCTTCAGCAACCAAGAGACCCAGTACTTC
CDR3aa: CASSFSNQETQYF

abundance: many
v_gene: TRBV6-2/TRBV6-3
d_gene: TRBD1
j_gene: TRBJ2-4
CDR3nt: TGTGCCAGCAGTTACTCCAGGGCTCGGCAGGGGGCTACCAAAAACATTAAGTACTTC
CDR3aa: CASSYSRARQGATKNIKYF

abundance: -
v_gene: TRBV12-3/TRBV12-4
d_gene: TRBD2
j_gene: TRBJ2-5
CDR3nt: TGTGCCAGCAGTTTGGGGGGGACGGAGACCCAGTACTTC
CDR3aa: CASSLGGTETQYF

abundance: many
v_gene: TRBV19
d_gene: -
j_gene: TRBJ2-5
CDR3nt: TGTGCCAGTAGTATAGATGGGGATACGGCCTTCCTAGAGACCCAGTACTTC
CDR3aa: CASSIDGDTAFLETQYF

abundance: many
v_gene: TRBV13
d_gene: -
j_gene: TRBJ1-1
CDR3nt: TGTGCCAGCACCGTTCTTAGTTGGAGGTCTGGAGGGATGACTGAAGCTTTCTTT
CDR3aa: CASTVLSWRSGGMTEAFF

abundance: -
v_gene: TRBV6-1
d_gene: TRBD1
j_gene: TRBJ2-7
CDR3nt: TGTGCCAGCACCGGACGGGACAGGGGGCCCCCCTACGAGCAGTACTTC
CDR3aa: CASTGRDRGPPYEQYF